Each of the 13 T cell receptor beta chains below was sequenced from the same sample in a study of T-cell reconstitution after alpha-beta-depleted transplantation in children. Molecular barcoding with unique molecular identifiers was used for the TCRbeta library. MiXCR, run by TCRdb on the PCR reads, gives a single entry per CDR3 protein. The table has hundreds of thousands of distinct CDR3 sequences, 16% seen once. The material was PBMCs from the stem cell graft donor, obtained from the stem cell graft. The receptors stem from a human donor who donated a stem cell graft to a child with acute myeloid leukemia.

This clonotype was found a few times. The gene calls are TRBV9 and TRBJ2-7, with D perhaps TRBD1 or TRBD2 (6 bases each). Germline assignment: CDR1 SGDLS and CDR2 YYNGEE. The CDR3 runs to 15 residues. V shed 0 bases and J shed 4 bases, with 14 bases lying between them. CDR3 protein: CASSVAGGGVYEQYF. The CDR3 DNA follows: TGTGCCAGCAGCGTAGCTGGAGGGGGAGTGTACGAGCAGTACTTC.

This clonotype was observed at least ten times. V gene TRBV29-1 combines with J gene TRBJ2-3; 11 nucleotides align to TRBD2. Germline V lookup: CDR1 SQVTM, CDR2 ANQGSEA. The CDR3 has 13 amino acids. V gave up 5 bases and J gave up 7 bases; unmatched junction bases: 5. The CDR3 coding sequence is TGCAGCGTTTGTCCTAGCGGGGGGAATACGCAGTATTTT. Translation gives CSVCPSGGNTQYF.

This clonotype was counted between two and nine times. The rearrangement links TRBV5-1 to TRBJ2-1; 7 nucleotides line up with TRBD2. The CDR3 has 14 residues. The V gene's germline CDR1 is SGHRS and CDR2 YFSETQ. The trim removed 6 bases at V and 6 bases at J, leaving 9 bases unmatched. This CDR3 is CASTPSGVSNEQFF. The CDR3 bases are TGCGCCAGCACACCTAGCGGTGTGTCCAATGAGCAGTTCTTC.

This clonotype was seen at least ten times. The V and J genes are TRBV20-1 and TRBJ2-5, with 8 bases that match TRBD2. Trimming at V came to 3 bases and at J to 5 bases, leaving 8 bases not matched to a gene. The CDR3 has 14 amino acids. CDR1 and CDR2 (germline): DFQATT, SNEGSKA (reference sequence). The CDR3 DNA reads as TGCAGTGCTAGTACAGCGGGGGTGGCGGAGACCCAGTACTTC. Amino acid sequence: CSASTAGVAETQYF.

This clonotype has ten or more counts. V gene TRBV6-5 combines with J gene TRBJ1-6, with D unclear. V was cut by 3 bases and J by 7 bases, with 16 bases left in between. Germline values: CDR1 MNHEY, CDR2 SVGAGI. The CDR3 consists of 16 residues. Written as DNA, the CDR3 is TGTGCCAGCAGTTATTATGGAGACGTTAGGAATTCACCCCTCCACTTT. It yields the protein CASSYYGDVRNSPLHF.

This clonotype was counted only a few times. This sequence joins TRBV15 and TRBJ2-3, with 7 bases identical to TRBD2. Germline lookup yields CDR1 LNHNV and CDR2 YYDKDF (reference sequence). The CDR3 runs to 15 residues. Trimming removed 5 bases from V and 2 bases from J; junction bases left unmatched: 7. This CDR3 reads CATSGRGRNTDTQYF. DNA of the CDR3: TGTGCCACCAGCGGGAGGGGACGTAACACAGATACGCAGTATTTT. Variable domain in full (rest from reference TRBV15 and TRBJ2-3): DAMVIQNPRYQVTQFGKPVTLSCSQTLNHNVMYWYQQKSSQAPKLLFHYYDKDFNNEADTPDNFQSRRPNTSFCFLDIRSPGLGDTAMYLCATSGRGRNTDTQYFGPGTRLTVL.

This clonotype was counted ten times or more. The genes are TRBV15 and TRBJ1-5; TRBD1 is a possible D gene (6 bases). The CDR3 has 15 residues. Germline V gene data show CDR1 as LNHNV and CDR2 as YYDKDF (reference sequence). The ends were cut back, 4 bases at V and 1 base at J, with 11 bases in the middle. The CDR3: CATSTGGGSNQPQHF. CDR3 bases: TGTGCCACCAGCACAGGAGGGGGGAGCAATCAGCCCCAGCATTTT.

This clonotype was seen at least ten times. The chain is built from TRBV20-1 and TRBJ2-1; D is possibly TRBD1 or TRBD2 (6 bases each). The CDR3 covers 13 residues. The V gene's germline CDR1 is DFQATT and CDR2 SNEGSKA (reference sequence). Between the trimmed V and J ends, which lost 8 bases and 6 bases, there was a span of 17 bases. CDR3 nucleotide sequence: TGCAGTACGAGGGGGGTAGTTACCAATGAGCAGTTCTTC. It encodes CSTRGVVTNEQFF.

This clonotype was detected many times. The chain carries TRBV5-5 and TRBJ2-1; 8 bases are a match to TRBD1. The CDR3 has 15 residues. From germline, CDR1 is SGHKS and CDR2 YYEKEE (reference sequence). Trimming removed 2 bases from V and 6 bases from J; junction bases left unmatched: 7. The CDR3 protein is CASSFAGGIGNEQFF. The CDR3 bases are TGTGCCAGCAGCTTTGCAGGGGGCATAGGCAATGAGCAGTTCTTC.

The chain recombines TRBV4-3 with TRBJ1-1, with D unresolved. Trimming pared 1 base from V and 7 bases from J, leaving 19 bases between. The CDR3 covers 16 residues. Germline lookup yields CDR1 LGHNA and CDR2 YSLEER. The CDR3 reads CASSQGIDLTSFEAFF. In nucleotides, the CDR3 is TGCGCCAGCAGCCAAGGGATCGACCTGACATCCTTTGAAGCTTTCTTT.

This clonotype has at least ten counts. The CDR3 DNA is TGCAGTGCTATGGGGGGAGGCCTACGCGGCTACACCTTC. Its protein product is CSAMGGGLRGYTF. The chain is built from TRBV20-1 and TRBJ1-2; tentative D call: TRBD1 (5 bases). The ends were cut back, 4 bases at V and 8 bases at J, with 17 bases in the middle. This CDR3 comprises 13 residues. Germline-derived CDR1 and CDR2 are DFQATT and SNEGSKA (reference sequence).

This clonotype was seen at least ten times. The rearrangement links TRBV20-1 to TRBJ2-1, with D perhaps TRBD2 (7 bases). Germline-derived CDR1 and CDR2 are DFQATT and SNEGSKA (reference sequence). Trimming removed 0 bases from V and 1 base from J, with 13 bases in between. The CDR3 covers 16 residues. The CDR3 DNA reads as TGCAGTGCTAGAGATGAGGGGGGGAGGTCCTACAATGAGCAGTTCTTC. It specifies CSARDEGGRSYNEQFF.

This clonotype was recorded at least ten times. The chain is built from TRBV15 and TRBJ2-2; 7 bases are a match to TRBD1. The germline gives CDR1 LNHNV, CDR2 YYDKDF (reference sequence). Trimming cost V 6 bases and J 7 bases; bases outside gene matches: 17. The CDR3 length is 17 residues. CDR3 in amino acids: CATRPAQGFDGDGELFF. The CDR3 coding sequence is TGTGCCACCAGACCAGCACAGGGGTTCGATGGGGACGGGGAGCTGTTTTTT.